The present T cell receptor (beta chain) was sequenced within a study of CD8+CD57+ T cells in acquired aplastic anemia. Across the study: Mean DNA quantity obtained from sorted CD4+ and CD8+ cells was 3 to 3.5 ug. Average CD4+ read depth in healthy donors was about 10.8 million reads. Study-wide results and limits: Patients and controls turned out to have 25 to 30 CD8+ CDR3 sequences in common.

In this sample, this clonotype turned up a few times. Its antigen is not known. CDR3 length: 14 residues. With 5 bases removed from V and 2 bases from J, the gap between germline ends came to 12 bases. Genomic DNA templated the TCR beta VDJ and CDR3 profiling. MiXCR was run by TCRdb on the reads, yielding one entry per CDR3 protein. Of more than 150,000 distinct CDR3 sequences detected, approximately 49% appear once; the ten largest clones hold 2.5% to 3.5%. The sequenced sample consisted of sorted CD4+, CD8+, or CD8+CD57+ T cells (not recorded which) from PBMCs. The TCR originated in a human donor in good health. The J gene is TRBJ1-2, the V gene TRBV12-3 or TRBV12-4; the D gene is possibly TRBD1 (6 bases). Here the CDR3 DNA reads TGTGCCAGCAGTATCTACAGGGAGAACTATGGCTACACCTTC. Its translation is CASSIYRENYGYTF.